Listed below are T cell receptor beta chains from one sample, sequenced in a study of spatial heterogeneity in lung cancer. TCRdb fed the 5' RACE reads into MiXCR, producing one record per CDR3 protein. The sample shows tens of thousands of distinct CDR3 sequences, less than 5.5% of them seen only once. Sample: PBMCs, taken at surgery. The receptor source for this set is a female donor with early-stage non-small cell lung cancer. The CDR3 runs from the conserved cysteine through the conserved F or W. A D gene is named only where the DNA matches it firmly. For some rows the clone size is stated as once, few or many, or as a class when expanded; others skip it.

clone_size,d_call,cdr3_length,v_call,j_call,cdr3_nt,cdr3_aa
many,NA,13,TRBV20-1,TRBJ2-1,TGCAGTGCTAGCGGGATTGGTTACAATGAGCAGTTCTTC,CSASGIGYNEQFF
many,TRBD1,17,TRBV28,TRBJ2-3,TGTGCCAGCAGTCCCCGGACAGGGAGTGCTAGCACAGATACGCAGTATTTT,CASSPRTGSASTDTQYF
many,NA,15,TRBV23-1,TRBJ2-4,TGCGCCAGCAGTCAAAGATGGACCGGGGGAAACATTCAGTACTTC,CASSQRWTGGNIQYF
many,TRBD2,17,TRBV20-1,TRBJ2-1,TGCAGTGCTAGCCCCTGGGGCACTAGCGGGGGGAGAAGGGAGCAGTTCTTC,CSASPWGTSGGRREQFF
many,NA,15,TRBV12-3/TRBV12-4,TRBJ1-2,TGTGCCAGCAGTTTAATACAATCTTTTAACTATGGCTACACCTTC,CASSLIQSFNYGYTF
NA,NA,18,TRBV27,TRBJ2-6,TGTGCCAGCAGTTCGCATACGACAGGCCGCTCTGGGGCCAACGTCCTGACTTTC,CASSSHTTGRSGANVLTF
NA,NA,13,TRBV5-1,TRBJ1-1,TGCGCCAGCAGCGGGGGACAGAACACTGAAGCTTTCTTT,CASSGGQNTEAFF
NA,NA,14,TRBV10-3,TRBJ2-2,TGTGCCATCAGGGGCCTGTGGAACACCGGGGAGCTGTTTTTT,CAIRGLWNTGELFF
few,NA,14,TRBV6-5,TRBJ2-7,TGTGCCAGCTCCCCCGCCGGGCAGGGCTACGAGCAGTACTTC,CASSPAGQGYEQYF
many,NA,15,TRBV5-1,TRBJ2-4,TGCGCCAGCAGCTTGTCGCAGGGGCGGAGGGCCATTCAGTACTTC,CASSLSQGRRAIQYF
many,NA,13,TRBV5-4,TRBJ1-5,TGTGCCAGCAGCTTGGAAGGGAGTCAGCCCCAGCATTTT,CASSLEGSQPQHF
NA,TRBD1,14,TRBV20-1,TRBJ1-2,TGCAGTGCTAGTAAAACAGGGGAGGAGGATGGCTACACCTTC,CSASKTGEEDGYTF
many,TRBD2,15,TRBV20-1,TRBJ2-3,TGCAGTGCTAGAGCACTAGCGGGAGCTACAGATACGCAGTATTTT,CSARALAGATDTQYF
many,TRBD1,13,TRBV30,TRBJ2-7,TGTGCCTGGAGTGGTCGGGACAGTTACGAGCAGTACTTC,CAWSGRDSYEQYF
many,NA,14,TRBV20-1,TRBJ1-1,TGCAGTGCTAGAGTATTGGGCGGGAACACTGAAGCTTTCTTT,CSARVLGGNTEAFF
many,NA,14,TRBV4-3,TRBJ1-1,TGCGCCAGCAGCCGGGTACAGGGTTTCACTGAAGCTTTCTTT,CASSRVQGFTEAFF
many,TRBD2,13,TRBV29-1,TRBJ2-3,TGCAGCGTGAGCGGGAGTGGCACAGATACGCAGTATTTT,CSVSGSGTDTQYF
NA,NA,13,TRBV12-3/TRBV12-4,TRBJ2-5,TGTGCCAGCAGTTACCAAGACCAAGAGACCCAGTACTTC,CASSYQDQETQYF
many,NA,15,TRBV3-1,TRBJ1-1,TGTGCCAGCAGCCAAGTTGGGGGCTCGGACACTGAAGCTTTCTTT,CASSQVGGSDTEAFF
few,TRBD1,16,TRBV30,TRBJ2-6,TGTGCCTGGAACCGGGACAGGGTATCCGGGGCCAACGTCCTGACTTTC,CAWNRDRVSGANVLTF
NA,TRBD2,15,TRBV20-1,TRBJ2-3,TGCAGTGCTCTCGGGGGGGCGGAAAGCATAGATACGCAGTATTTT,CSALGGAESIDTQYF
many,TRBD1,14,TRBV5-5,TRBJ2-5,TGTGCCAGCAGCTTAGGGACAGGGGTAGAGACCCAGTACTTC,CASSLGTGVETQYF
many,TRBD1,13,TRBV19,TRBJ1-5,TGTGCCAGTAGTGGGACAGGGAATCAGCCCCAGCATTTT,CASSGTGNQPQHF
large,NA,12,TRBV6-1,TRBJ2-2,TGTGCCAGCAGGGACCCCCCAGGGGAGCTGTTTTTT,CASRDPPGELFF
many,NA,14,TRBV7-9,TRBJ1-1,TGTGCCAGCAGCTTACAAGGGGGTGGGACTGAAGCTTTCTTT,CASSLQGGGTEAFF
many,NA,16,TRBV3-1,TRBJ2-7,TGTGCCAGCAGCAACCCGTTTGGAGTCCCTATTGACGAGCAGTACTTC,CASSNPFGVPIDEQYF
many,TRBD2,19,TRBV13,TRBJ2-3,TGTGCCAGCAGCACTACCGTGACAGTAGGACTAGAAAGCACAGATACGCAGTATTTT,CASSTTVTVGLESTDTQYF
many,TRBD2,15,TRBV7-2,TRBJ2-3,TGTGCCAGCAGCTTAATGCGGGGGACGGCAGATACGCAGTATTTT,CASSLMRGTADTQYF
NA,NA,13,TRBV2,TRBJ2-3,TGTGCCAGCAAAGAAAGGGCCACAGATACGCAGTATTTT,CASKERATDTQYF
NA,NA,14,TRBV5-1,TRBJ2-5,TGCGCCAGCAGATCGGCTTCGGATGGGGAGACCCAGTACTTC,CASRSASDGETQYF
many,NA,13,TRBV12-3/TRBV12-4,TRBJ2-7,TGTGCCAGCAGTCGCTCAGTTCCATACGAGCAGTACTTC,CASSRSVPYEQYF
many,NA,13,TRBV5-1,TRBJ2-7,TGCGCCAGCAGCCTCGGCCTAAGCGACGAGCAGTACTTC,CASSLGLSDEQYF
many,TRBD2,14,TRBV5-1,TRBJ2-3,TGCGCCAGCAGTATGCGGGGGGCCGAGGATACGCAGTATTTT,CASSMRGAEDTQYF
few,NA,17,TRBV3-2,TRBJ2-4,TGTGCCAGCAGCCAGGACCAAAACGGACTAGCCAAAAACATTCAGTACTTC,CASSQDQNGLAKNIQYF
NA,TRBD1,15,TRBV5-1,TRBJ1-1,TGCGCCAGCAGCTTGACAGGGGTCATGAACACTGAAGCTTTCTTT,CASSLTGVMNTEAFF
many,NA,16,TRBV7-9,TRBJ2-5,TGTGCCAGCAGCTTAAGGAAGGCGGGCGCTCACGAGACCCAGTACTTC,CASSLRKAGAHETQYF
many,NA,11,TRBV2,TRBJ2-7,TGTGCCAGCAAGGCCGCCAACGAGCAGTACTTC,CASKAANEQYF
many,TRBD2,16,TRBV2,TRBJ2-1,TGTGCCAGCAGTGATCAAGCGGGGGATTTCTACAATGAGCAGTTCTTC,CASSDQAGDFYNEQFF
NA,NA,14,TRBV6-6,TRBJ2-7,TGTGCCAGCTCACAGCCTGAGAGCTCCTACGAGCAGTACTTC,CASSQPESSYEQYF
NA,NA,16,TRBV7-6,TRBJ1-6,TGTGCCAGCAGCCCCTTTGGCGGGAACCTGGATTCACCCCTCCACTTT,CASSPFGGNLDSPLHF
medium-sized,NA,15,TRBV5-1,TRBJ2-1,TGCGCCAGCAGCTCTGCAGGAAGCTCCTACAATGAGCAGTTCTTC,CASSSAGSSYNEQFF